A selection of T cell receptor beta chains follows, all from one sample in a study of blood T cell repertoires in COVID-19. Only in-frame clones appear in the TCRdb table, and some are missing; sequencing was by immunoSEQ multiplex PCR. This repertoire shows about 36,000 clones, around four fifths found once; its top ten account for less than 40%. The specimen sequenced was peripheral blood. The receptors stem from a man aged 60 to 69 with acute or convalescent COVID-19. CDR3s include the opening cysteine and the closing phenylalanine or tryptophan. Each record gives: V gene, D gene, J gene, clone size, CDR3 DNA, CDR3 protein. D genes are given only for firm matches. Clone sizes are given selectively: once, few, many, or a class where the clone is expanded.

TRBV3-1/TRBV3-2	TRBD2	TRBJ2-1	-	TGTGCCAGCAGCCCTGAGGACGGGAGGGCCATCAATGAGCAGTTCTTC	CASSPEDGRAINEQFF
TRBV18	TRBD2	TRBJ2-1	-	TGTGCCAGCTCACTGCGACTAGCGGGAGGGCCAGTTGTTCACAATGAGCAGTTCTTC	CASSLRLAGGPVVHNEQFF
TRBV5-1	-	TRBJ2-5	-	TGCGCCAGCAGCTCCGAGTACCAAGAGACCCAGTACTTC	CASSSEYQETQYF
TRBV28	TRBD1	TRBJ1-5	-	TGTGCCAGCACTACTCTCACAGGGGAAGGTCAGCCCCAGCATTTT	CASTTLTGEGQPQHF
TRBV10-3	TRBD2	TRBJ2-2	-	TGTGCCATGACTAGCGGGACGAACACCGGGGAGCTGTTTTTT	CAMTSGTNTGELFF
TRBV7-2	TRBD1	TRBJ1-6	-	TGTGCCAGCAGCTTATCGGGACAGGGGGCTTCACCCCTCCACTTT	CASSLSGQGASPLHF
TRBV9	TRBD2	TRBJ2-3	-	TGTGCCAGCAGCGTAGACGGGAGGGGGACAGATACGCAGTATTTT	CASSVDGRGTDTQYF
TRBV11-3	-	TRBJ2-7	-	TGTGCCAGCAGCTCGAGGTCACTCCACCTTGGGGAGCAGTACTTC	CASSSRSLHLGEQYF
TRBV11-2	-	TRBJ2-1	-	TGTGCCAGCAGCTTAAGGGGGTTGGGGTGGGTTGAGCAGTTCTTC	CASSLRGLGWVEQFF
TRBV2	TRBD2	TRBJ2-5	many	TGTGCCAGCAGTCTACCGGGACTAGCGGAAGAGACCCAGTACTTC	CASSLPGLAEETQYF
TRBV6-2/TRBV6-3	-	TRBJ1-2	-	TGTGCCAGCAGCGCGCCGGCAGGGGCCTATGGCTACACCTTC	CASSAPAGAYGYTF
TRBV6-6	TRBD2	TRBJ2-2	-	TGTGCCAGCAGTTTTACGGGACTAGAGTACACCGGGGAGCTGTTTTTT	CASSFTGLEYTGELFF
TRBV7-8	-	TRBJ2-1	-	TGTGCCAGCAGCTTAGAGACCCAGGGGGGCAATGAGCAGTTCTTC	CASSLETQGGNEQFF
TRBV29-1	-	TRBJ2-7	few	TGCAGCGTGCGAACTAACCCCTACGAGCAGTACTTC	CSVRTNPYEQYF
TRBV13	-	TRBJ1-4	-	TGTGCCAGCAGCAACCACGACAGGCTAGAGGATGAAAAACTGTTTTTT	CASSNHDRLEDEKLFF
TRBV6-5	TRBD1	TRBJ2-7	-	TGTGCCAGCAGAGACTCGGAGGCGAGGGGGCTCGAGCAGTACTTC	CASRDSEARGLEQYF
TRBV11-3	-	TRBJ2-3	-	TGTGCCAGCAGCTCGACCGGGGTCGCAGATACGCAGTATTTT	CASSSTGVADTQYF
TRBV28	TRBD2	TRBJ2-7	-	TGTGCCAGCAGCCCGACGACTAGCGAAGCCTACGAGCAGTACTTC	CASSPTTSEAYEQYF
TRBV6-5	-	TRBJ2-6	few	TGTGCCAGCAGTTACGAACAGGGTGGGGCCAACGTCCTGACTTTC	CASSYEQGGANVLTF
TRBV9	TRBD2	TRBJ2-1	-	TGTGCCAGCAAAAGACTAGCGGGAGGCGTGGATGAGCAGTTCTTC	CASKRLAGGVDEQFF